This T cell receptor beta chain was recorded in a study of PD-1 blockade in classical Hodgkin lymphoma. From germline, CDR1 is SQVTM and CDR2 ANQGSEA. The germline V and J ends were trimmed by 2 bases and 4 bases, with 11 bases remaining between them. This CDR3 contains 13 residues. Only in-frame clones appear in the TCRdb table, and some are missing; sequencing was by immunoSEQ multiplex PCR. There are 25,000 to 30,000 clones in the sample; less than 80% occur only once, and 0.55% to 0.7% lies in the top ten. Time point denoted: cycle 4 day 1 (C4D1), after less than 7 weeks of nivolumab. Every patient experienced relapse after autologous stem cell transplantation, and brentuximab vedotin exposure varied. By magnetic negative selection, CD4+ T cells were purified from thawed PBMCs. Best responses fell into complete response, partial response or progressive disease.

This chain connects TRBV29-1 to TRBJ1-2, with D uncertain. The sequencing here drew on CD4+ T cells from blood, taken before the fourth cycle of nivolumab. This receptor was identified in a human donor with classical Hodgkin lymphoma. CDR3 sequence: CSVERGFLYGYTF. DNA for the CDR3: TGCAGCGTTGAACGTGGGTTCCTCTATGGCTACACCTTC.